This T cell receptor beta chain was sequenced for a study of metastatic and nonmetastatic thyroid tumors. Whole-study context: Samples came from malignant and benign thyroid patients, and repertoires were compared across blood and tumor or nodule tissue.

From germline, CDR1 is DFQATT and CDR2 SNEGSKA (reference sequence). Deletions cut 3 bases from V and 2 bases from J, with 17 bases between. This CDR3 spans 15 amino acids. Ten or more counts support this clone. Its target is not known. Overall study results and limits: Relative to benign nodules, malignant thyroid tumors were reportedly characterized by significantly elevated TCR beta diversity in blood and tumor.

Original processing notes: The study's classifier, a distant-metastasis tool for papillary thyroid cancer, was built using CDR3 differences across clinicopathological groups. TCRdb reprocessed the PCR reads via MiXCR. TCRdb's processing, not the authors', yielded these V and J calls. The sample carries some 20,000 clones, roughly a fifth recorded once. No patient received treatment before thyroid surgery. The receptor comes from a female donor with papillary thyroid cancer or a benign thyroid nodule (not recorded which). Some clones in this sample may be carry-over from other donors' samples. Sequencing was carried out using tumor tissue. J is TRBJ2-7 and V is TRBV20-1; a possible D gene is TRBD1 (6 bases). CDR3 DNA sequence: TGCAGTGCTAGGCCCCATACAGGGCGGGCCTACGAGCAGTACTTC. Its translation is CSARPHTGRAYEQYF.